This T cell receptor beta chain is from a study of cytomegalovirus exposure and HLA in healthy donors. Study background: Some 85 million unique TCRs from HLA-typed donors were held in an early data release.

This PCR relied on a set of 60 Vbeta primers and 13 Jbeta primers. Clones were read by immunoSEQ multiplex PCR, and TCRdb kept only the in-frame ones, dropping some. Of 180,000 or so clones detected, 75% appear once; the ten largest clones hold roughly 7.6%. In germline, CDR1 is KGHSH, CDR2 LQKENI. This CDR3 has 14 amino acids. A word on this clone: As yet, its antigen is unknown.

Broader study findings: Published work reported that the classifier diagnosed cytomegalovirus status with high specificity and sensitivity.

The TCR was taken from a woman in her thirties or forties in good health and CMV-seropositive. Source material: PBMCs. The chain is built from TRBV18 and TRBJ2-5; 12 nucleotides align to TRBD2. TRBJ2-7 matches the DNA end more closely, so the J call is doubtful. Here the CDR3 reads CASSPGTSGYEQYF. Written as DNA, the CDR3 is TGTGCCAGCTCACCTGGGACTAGCGGGTACGAGCAGTACTTC.